Listed here is a single T cell receptor (beta chain). What it binds is unknown. V was clipped by 4 bases and J by 8 bases, with 20 bases between them. The CDR3 length is 15 residues. Germline V gene data show CDR1 as MNHEY and CDR2 as SVGAGI. This record comes from a study of immune evolution from preneoplasia to lung adenocarcinoma. Using immunoSEQ multiplex PCR, the repertoire was profiled, and TCRdb retains in-frame clones only, with some absent. The sample records around 3,500 clones, 78% being singletons. Findings and caveats of the study: Later-stage lesions appeared to have more T cells, more diversity, less clonality.

Sequencing was done on a sample of FFPE atypical adenomatous hyperplasia tissue from the lung. Subset denoted: atypical adenomatous hyperplasia (AAH), lung preneoplasia. The clonotype was recovered from a person aged 70 to 80 with lung adenocarcinoma. The chain has TRBV6-5 and TRBJ1-2; D perhaps matches TRBD1 (6 bases). The CDR3 DNA is TGTGCCAGCAGTTTATCCCGGGACACTCTTTGGGGCTACACCTTC. This encodes CASSLSRDTLWGYTF.